These T cell receptor beta chains were read from a single sample in a study of cytotoxic CD8 clonotypes in ibrutinib-treated CLL. Using immunoSEQ multiplex PCR, the repertoire was profiled, and TCRdb retains in-frame clones only, with some absent. The sample lists about 140,000 clones, around 81% occurring once. The specimen was PBMCs, collected after 36 months of ibrutinib treatment. Receptors were obtained from a human donor with chronic lymphocytic leukemia. The CDR3 runs from the conserved cysteine through the conserved F or W. D genes are given only for firm matches. The size entry is marked missing in some rows and otherwise reads once, few, many or a size class.

cdr3_aa: CASSLYTGQVYEQYF; cdr3_nt: TGTGCCAGCAGTTTATACACGGGACAGGTCTACGAGCAGTACTTC; clone_size: once; j_call: TRBJ2-7; v_call: TRBV27; d_call: TRBD1; cdr3_length: 15
cdr3_aa: CASSVGGQGHEQYF; cdr3_nt: TGTGCCAGCAGCGTAGGGGGACAGGGGCACGAGCAGTACTTC; clone_size: few; j_call: TRBJ2-7; v_call: TRBV9; d_call: TRBD1; cdr3_length: 14
cdr3_aa: CASSFDPSEQYF; cdr3_nt: TGTGCCAGCAGCTTTGACCCCTCCGAGCAGTACTTC; clone_size: NA; j_call: TRBJ2-7; v_call: TRBV5-6; d_call: NA; cdr3_length: 12
cdr3_aa: CASSLEIRDTQYF; cdr3_nt: TGTGCCAGCAGCTTAGAGATTAGGGATACGCAGTATTTT; clone_size: NA; j_call: TRBJ2-3; v_call: TRBV11-2; d_call: NA; cdr3_length: 13
cdr3_aa: CASSLSADRPVHEQYF; cdr3_nt: TGTGCCAGCAGTTTATCGGCGGACAGGCCGGTCCACGAGCAGTACTTC; clone_size: NA; j_call: TRBJ2-7; v_call: TRBV27; d_call: TRBD1; cdr3_length: 16
cdr3_aa: CATGPGQMVNYGYTF; cdr3_nt: TGCGCCACCGGGCCGGGACAGATGGTCAACTATGGCTACACCTTC; clone_size: NA; j_call: TRBJ1-2; v_call: TRBV5-1; d_call: TRBD1; cdr3_length: 15
cdr3_aa: CASSLNWVDRYEQYF; cdr3_nt: TGTGCCAGCAGCTTAAACTGGGTGGACCGCTACGAGCAGTACTTC; clone_size: NA; j_call: TRBJ2-7; v_call: TRBV11-1; d_call: NA; cdr3_length: 15
cdr3_aa: CASSAQGVNTEAFF; cdr3_nt: TGTGCCAGCAGCGCCCAGGGGGTGAACACTGAAGCTTTCTTT; clone_size: once; j_call: TRBJ1-1; v_call: TRBV9; d_call: TRBD1; cdr3_length: 14
cdr3_aa: CASSFQGGREKLFF; cdr3_nt: TGTGCCAGTAGTTTTCAGGGAGGAAGAGAAAAACTGTTTTTT; clone_size: NA; j_call: TRBJ1-4; v_call: TRBV19; d_call: NA; cdr3_length: 14
cdr3_aa: CASSPSGTQNSPLHF; cdr3_nt: TGTGCCAGCAGTCCCTCCGGGACTCAGAATTCACCCCTCCACTTT; clone_size: NA; j_call: TRBJ1-6; v_call: TRBV28; d_call: NA; cdr3_length: 15
cdr3_aa: CASSGPAFSNYGYTF; cdr3_nt: TGTGCCAGCAGCGGCCCGGCTTTCTCTAACTATGGCTACACCTTC; clone_size: once; j_call: TRBJ1-2; v_call: TRBV9; d_call: NA; cdr3_length: 15
cdr3_aa: CASSTGTGKNQPQHF; cdr3_nt: TGTGCCAGCAGTACCGGGACAGGGAAAAATCAGCCCCAGCATTTT; clone_size: few; j_call: TRBJ1-5; v_call: TRBV6-1; d_call: TRBD1; cdr3_length: 15
cdr3_aa: CAWSGQQGGVYNEQFF; cdr3_nt: TGTGCCTGGAGTGGCCAACAGGGAGGCGTCTACAATGAGCAGTTCTTC; clone_size: NA; j_call: TRBJ2-1; v_call: TRBV30; d_call: NA; cdr3_length: 16
cdr3_aa: CASSSGLAGGYEQYF; cdr3_nt: TGCGCCAGCAGTTCCGGACTAGCGGGGGGATACGAGCAGTACTTC; clone_size: NA; j_call: TRBJ2-7; v_call: TRBV5-1; d_call: TRBD2; cdr3_length: 15
cdr3_aa: CASSFIGMGGTEAFF; cdr3_nt: TGTGCCAGCAGTTTTATCGGGATGGGGGGGACTGAAGCTTTCTTT; clone_size: NA; j_call: TRBJ1-1; v_call: TRBV28; d_call: NA; cdr3_length: 15
cdr3_aa: CASSVANNEQFF; cdr3_nt: TGTGCCAGCAGTGTTGCAAACAATGAGCAGTTCTTC; clone_size: NA; j_call: TRBJ2-1; v_call: TRBV2; d_call: NA; cdr3_length: 12
cdr3_aa: CASSMGLADAYEQYF; cdr3_nt: TGTGCCAGCAGTATGGGACTAGCGGATGCCTACGAGCAGTACTTC; clone_size: NA; j_call: TRBJ2-7; v_call: TRBV5-4; d_call: TRBD2; cdr3_length: 15
cdr3_aa: CASSLAGTGGRGEAFF; cdr3_nt: TGTGCCAGCAGCTTAGCGGGGACAGGGGGACGTGGTGAAGCTTTCTTT; clone_size: few; j_call: TRBJ1-1; v_call: TRBV7-9; d_call: TRBD1; cdr3_length: 16
cdr3_aa: CASSLYHKDNEQFF; cdr3_nt: TGTGCCAGCAGCTTATATCATAAGGACAATGAGCAGTTCTTC; clone_size: NA; j_call: TRBJ2-1; v_call: TRBV7-9; d_call: NA; cdr3_length: 14
cdr3_aa: CSVIGSQGGSTYEQYF; cdr3_nt: TGCAGCGTAATTGGATCCCAGGGTGGCTCAACCTACGAGCAGTACTTC; clone_size: once; j_call: TRBJ2-7; v_call: TRBV29-1; d_call: NA; cdr3_length: 16
cdr3_aa: CASSKALLAVSYNEQFF; cdr3_nt: TGTGCCAGCAGCAAAGCGCTTTTAGCGGTCTCCTACAATGAGCAGTTCTTC; clone_size: once; j_call: TRBJ2-1; v_call: TRBV21-1; d_call: NA; cdr3_length: 17
cdr3_aa: CASRRQGNTGELFF; cdr3_nt: TGTGCCAGCAGGAGACAGGGGAACACCGGGGAGCTGTTTTTT; clone_size: NA; j_call: TRBJ2-2; v_call: TRBV6-1; d_call: TRBD1; cdr3_length: 14
cdr3_aa: CASSPRQGNQPQHF; cdr3_nt: TGTGCCAGCAGCCCTCGGCAGGGGAATCAGCCCCAGCATTTT; clone_size: NA; j_call: TRBJ1-5; v_call: TRBV4-2; d_call: NA; cdr3_length: 14
cdr3_aa: CASSFAGGNTGELFF; cdr3_nt: TGTGCCAGCAGCTTCGCGGGGGGGAACACCGGGGAGCTGTTTTTT; clone_size: NA; j_call: TRBJ2-2; v_call: TRBV5-4; d_call: TRBD2; cdr3_length: 15
cdr3_aa: CASRTGTYYTEAFF; cdr3_nt: TGTGCCAGCAGGACCGGGACATATTACACTGAAGCTTTCTTT; clone_size: NA; j_call: TRBJ1-1; v_call: TRBV6-5; d_call: NA; cdr3_length: 14
cdr3_aa: CASSLARRNEQFF; cdr3_nt: TGTGCCAGCAGCTTAGCTAGGAGAAATGAGCAGTTCTTC; clone_size: NA; j_call: TRBJ2-1; v_call: TRBV7-6; d_call: NA; cdr3_length: 13
cdr3_aa: CASSFKGNGYTF; cdr3_nt: TGTGCCAGCAGTTTCAAGGGGAATGGCTACACCTTC; clone_size: NA; j_call: TRBJ1-2; v_call: TRBV6-6; d_call: NA; cdr3_length: 12
cdr3_aa: CASTFDTSGYNEQFF; cdr3_nt: TGTGCCAGCACTTTCGATACTAGCGGCTACAATGAGCAGTTCTTC; clone_size: NA; j_call: TRBJ2-1; v_call: TRBV2; d_call: TRBD2; cdr3_length: 15
cdr3_aa: CASSIGSGTGNTEAFF; cdr3_nt: TGTGCCAGTAGTATCGGTTCAGGGACGGGGAACACTGAAGCTTTCTTT; clone_size: NA; j_call: TRBJ1-1; v_call: TRBV19; d_call: NA; cdr3_length: 16
cdr3_aa: CASTDRGSNQPQHF; cdr3_nt: TGTGCCAGCACCGACAGGGGTAGCAATCAGCCCCAGCATTTT; clone_size: few; j_call: TRBJ1-5; v_call: TRBV28; d_call: TRBD1; cdr3_length: 14
cdr3_aa: CASSIVGTAGGTQYF; cdr3_nt: TGTGCCAGTAGTATAGTAGGGACGGCAGGCGGGACCCAGTACTTC; clone_size: once; j_call: TRBJ2-5; v_call: TRBV19; d_call: NA; cdr3_length: 15
cdr3_aa: CASSFQTYEQYF; cdr3_nt: TGTGCCAGCAGTTTTCAGACCTACGAGCAGTACTTC; clone_size: once; j_call: TRBJ2-7; v_call: TRBV28; d_call: NA; cdr3_length: 12
cdr3_aa: CASSSGQGDSPLHF; cdr3_nt: TGTGCCAGCAGTTCTGGACAGGGTGATTCACCCCTCCACTTT; clone_size: NA; j_call: TRBJ1-6; v_call: TRBV28; d_call: TRBD1; cdr3_length: 14
cdr3_aa: CAITGVNTEAFF; cdr3_nt: TGTGCCATTACAGGGGTGAACACTGAAGCTTTCTTT; clone_size: NA; j_call: TRBJ1-1; v_call: TRBV10-3; d_call: TRBD1; cdr3_length: 12
cdr3_aa: CASSLDGSRYEQYF; cdr3_nt: TGTGCCAGCAGCTTGGATGGAAGCAGGTACGAGCAGTACTTC; clone_size: NA; j_call: TRBJ2-7; v_call: TRBV7-9; d_call: NA; cdr3_length: 14
cdr3_aa: CASSPGWDRRNQPQHF; cdr3_nt: TGTGCCAGCTCACCGGGTTGGGACAGGCGGAATCAGCCCCAGCATTTT; clone_size: NA; j_call: TRBJ1-5; v_call: TRBV18; d_call: TRBD1; cdr3_length: 16
cdr3_aa: CASSLTLPGGETQYF; cdr3_nt: TGTGCCAGCAGCTTGACCCTACCGGGTGGAGAGACCCAGTACTTC; clone_size: NA; j_call: TRBJ2-5; v_call: TRBV7-7; d_call: NA; cdr3_length: 15
cdr3_aa: CATSNRGLSYEQYF; cdr3_nt: TGTGCCACCAGCAACCGAGGACTGTCCTACGAGCAGTACTTC; clone_size: NA; j_call: TRBJ2-7; v_call: TRBV15; d_call: NA; cdr3_length: 14
cdr3_aa: CASSEPRGYNEQFF; cdr3_nt: TGTGCCAGCAGCGAGCCCCGAGGTTACAATGAGCAGTTCTTC; clone_size: once; j_call: TRBJ2-1; v_call: TRBV4-2; d_call: NA; cdr3_length: 14
cdr3_aa: CASSFSPALTGIYQETQYF; cdr3_nt: TGTGCCAGCAGTTTTTCCCCAGCTCTGACAGGAATTTACCAAGAGACCCAGTACTTC; clone_size: once; j_call: TRBJ2-5; v_call: TRBV28; d_call: NA; cdr3_length: 19
cdr3_aa: CACARSGEQFF; cdr3_nt: TGTGCCTGCGCCAGGTCTGGTGAGCAGTTCTTC; clone_size: NA; j_call: TRBJ2-1; v_call: TRBV30; d_call: NA; cdr3_length: 11
cdr3_aa: CASSMQGPNTEAFF; cdr3_nt: TGTGCCAGTAGTATGCAGGGCCCGAACACTGAAGCTTTCTTT; clone_size: NA; j_call: TRBJ1-1; v_call: TRBV19; d_call: NA; cdr3_length: 14
cdr3_aa: CASSVGAWREAFF; cdr3_nt: TGTGCCAGCAGCGTAGGAGCCTGGCGTGAAGCTTTCTTT; clone_size: NA; j_call: TRBJ1-1; v_call: TRBV9; d_call: NA; cdr3_length: 13
cdr3_aa: CASSLGPVKETQYF; cdr3_nt: TGCGCCAGCAGCTTGGGGCCAGTCAAAGAGACCCAGTACTTC; clone_size: NA; j_call: TRBJ2-5; v_call: TRBV5-1; d_call: NA; cdr3_length: 14
cdr3_aa: CASSESRGWETQYF; cdr3_nt: TGTGCCAGCAGTGAATCGCGAGGTTGGGAGACCCAGTACTTC; clone_size: NA; j_call: TRBJ2-5; v_call: TRBV2; d_call: NA; cdr3_length: 14
cdr3_aa: CASSMWDTQYF; cdr3_nt: TGTGCCAGTAGTATGTGGGATACGCAGTATTTT; clone_size: NA; j_call: TRBJ2-3; v_call: TRBV19; d_call: NA; cdr3_length: 11
cdr3_aa: CASRGQVPYTEAFF; cdr3_nt: TGTGCCAGCAGAGGACAGGTTCCATACACTGAAGCTTTCTTT; clone_size: NA; j_call: TRBJ1-1; v_call: TRBV28; d_call: TRBD1; cdr3_length: 14
cdr3_aa: CASKRQHQGPEAFF; cdr3_nt: TGTGCCAGCAAGCGACAGCACCAGGGCCCTGAAGCTTTCTTT; clone_size: NA; j_call: TRBJ1-1; v_call: TRBV2; d_call: NA; cdr3_length: 14
cdr3_aa: CAISGHRNRGGGETQYF; cdr3_nt: TGTGCCATCAGTGGCCACAGAAACAGGGGCGGGGGAGAGACCCAGTACTTC; clone_size: once; j_call: TRBJ2-5; v_call: TRBV10-3; d_call: NA; cdr3_length: 17
cdr3_aa: CATSRGDRGLGYTF; cdr3_nt: TGTGCCACCAGCAGAGGGGACAGGGGGCTCGGCTACACCTTC; clone_size: NA; j_call: TRBJ1-2; v_call: TRBV15; d_call: TRBD1; cdr3_length: 14
cdr3_aa: CAWTKGTRSVLETQYF; cdr3_nt: TGTGCCTGGACTAAGGGGACCAGATCGGTATTAGAGACCCAGTACTTC; clone_size: NA; j_call: TRBJ2-5; v_call: TRBV30; d_call: NA; cdr3_length: 16
cdr3_aa: CASSLSANQPQHF; cdr3_nt: TGCGCCAGCAGCTTGAGTGCCAATCAGCCCCAGCATTTT; clone_size: NA; j_call: TRBJ1-5; v_call: TRBV5-1; d_call: NA; cdr3_length: 13
cdr3_aa: CASSLLSPSTDTQYF; cdr3_nt: TGCGCCAGCAGCTTACTTTCTCCTAGCACAGATACGCAGTATTTT; clone_size: NA; j_call: TRBJ2-3; v_call: TRBV5-1; d_call: NA; cdr3_length: 15
cdr3_aa: CASSWEGQGARGYTF; cdr3_nt: TGTGCCAGCAGTTGGGAGGGACAGGGGGCGCGTGGCTACACCTTC; clone_size: NA; j_call: TRBJ1-2; v_call: TRBV28; d_call: TRBD1; cdr3_length: 15